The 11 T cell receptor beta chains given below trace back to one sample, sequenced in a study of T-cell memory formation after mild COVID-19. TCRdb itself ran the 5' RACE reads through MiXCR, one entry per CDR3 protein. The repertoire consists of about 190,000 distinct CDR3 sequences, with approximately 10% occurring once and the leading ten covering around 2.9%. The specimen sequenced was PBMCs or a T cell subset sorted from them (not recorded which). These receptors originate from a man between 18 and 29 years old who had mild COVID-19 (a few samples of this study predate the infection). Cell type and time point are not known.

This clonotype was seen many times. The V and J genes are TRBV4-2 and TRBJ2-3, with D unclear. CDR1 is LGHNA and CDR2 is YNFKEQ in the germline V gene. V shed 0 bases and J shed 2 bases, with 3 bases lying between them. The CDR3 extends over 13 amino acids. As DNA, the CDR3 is TGTGCCAGCAGCCAAGACGACACAGATACGCAGTATTTT. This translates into CASSQDDTDTQYF.

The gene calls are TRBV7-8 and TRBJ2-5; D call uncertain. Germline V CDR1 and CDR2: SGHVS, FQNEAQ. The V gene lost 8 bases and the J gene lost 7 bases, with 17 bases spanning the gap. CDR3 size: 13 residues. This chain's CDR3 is CASCIREVGTQYF. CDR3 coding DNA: TGTGCCAGCTGTATTCGCGAAGTGGGGACCCAGTACTTC.

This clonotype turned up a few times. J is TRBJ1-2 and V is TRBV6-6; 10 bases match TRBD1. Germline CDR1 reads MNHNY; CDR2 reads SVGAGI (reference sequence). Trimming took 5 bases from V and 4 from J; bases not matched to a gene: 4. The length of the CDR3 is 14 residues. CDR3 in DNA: TGTGCCAGCAGTCGGACAGGGGGAGCCTATGGCTACACCTTC. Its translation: CASSRTGGAYGYTF.

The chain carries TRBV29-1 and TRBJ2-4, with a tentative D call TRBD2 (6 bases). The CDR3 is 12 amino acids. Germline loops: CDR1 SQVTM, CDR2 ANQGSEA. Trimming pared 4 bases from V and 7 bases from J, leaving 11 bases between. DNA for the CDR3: TGCAGCGTTGGGGGGGTAGGGAACATTCAGTACTTC. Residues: CSVGGVGNIQYF.

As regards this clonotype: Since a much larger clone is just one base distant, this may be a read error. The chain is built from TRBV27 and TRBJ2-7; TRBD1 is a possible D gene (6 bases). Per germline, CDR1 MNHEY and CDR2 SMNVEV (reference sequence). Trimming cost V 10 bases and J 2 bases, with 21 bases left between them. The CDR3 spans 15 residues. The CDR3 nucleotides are TGTGCCATCGCTAAAATCCGGACAGAGCCCTACGAGCAGTACTTC. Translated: CAIAKIRTEPYEQYF.

Here the CDR3 reads CASSPPPGQAGNTIYF. CDR3 in DNA: TGTGCCAGCAGCCCGCCCCCGGGACAAGCTGGAAACACCATATATTTT. The V and J genes are TRBV3-1 and TRBJ1-3, with TRBD1 as a possible D gene (6 bases). CDR1 is LGHDT and CDR2 is YNNKEL in the germline V gene (reference sequence). V dropped 4 bases and J dropped 2 bases, with 15 bases sitting between them. This CDR3 is 16 amino acids long.

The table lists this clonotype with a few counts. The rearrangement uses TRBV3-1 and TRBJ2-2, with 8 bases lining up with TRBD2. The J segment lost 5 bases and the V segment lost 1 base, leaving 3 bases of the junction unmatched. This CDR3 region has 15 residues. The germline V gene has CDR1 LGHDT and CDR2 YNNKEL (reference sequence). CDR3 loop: CASSQAGGVTGELFF. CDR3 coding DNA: TGTGCCAGCAGCCAAGCGGGGGGGGTGACCGGGGAGCTGTTTTTT.

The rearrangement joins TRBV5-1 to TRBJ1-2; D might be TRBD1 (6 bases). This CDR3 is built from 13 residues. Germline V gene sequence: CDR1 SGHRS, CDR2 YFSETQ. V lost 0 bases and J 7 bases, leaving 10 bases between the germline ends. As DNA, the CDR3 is TGCGCCAGCAGCTTGGGGACAGACGGTGGCTACACCTTC. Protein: CASSLGTDGGYTF.

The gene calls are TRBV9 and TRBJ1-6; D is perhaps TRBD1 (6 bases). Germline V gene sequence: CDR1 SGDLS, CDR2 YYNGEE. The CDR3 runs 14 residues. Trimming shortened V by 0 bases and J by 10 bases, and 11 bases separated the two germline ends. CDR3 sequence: CASSVGGGFSPLHF. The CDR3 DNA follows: TGTGCCAGCAGCGTAGGAGGGGGTTTCTCACCCCTCCACTTT.

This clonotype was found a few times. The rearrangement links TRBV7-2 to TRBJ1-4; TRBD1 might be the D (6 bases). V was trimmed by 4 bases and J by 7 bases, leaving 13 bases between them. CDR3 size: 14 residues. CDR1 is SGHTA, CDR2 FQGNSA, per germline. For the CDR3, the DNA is TGTGCCAGCAGCTCTCCAGGGGCGGGTGAAAAACTGTTTTTT. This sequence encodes CASSSPGAGEKLFF. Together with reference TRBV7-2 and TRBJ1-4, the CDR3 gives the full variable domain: GAGVSQSPSNKVTEKGKDVELRCDPISGHTALYWYRQSLGQGLEFLIYFQGNSAPDKSGLPSDRFSAERTGGSVSTLTIQRTQQEDSAVYLCASSSPGAGEKLFFGSGTQLSVL.

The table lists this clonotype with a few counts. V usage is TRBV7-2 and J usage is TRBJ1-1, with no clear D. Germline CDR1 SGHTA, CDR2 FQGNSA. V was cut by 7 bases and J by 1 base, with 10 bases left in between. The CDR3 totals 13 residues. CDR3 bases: TGTGCCAGCATCCGCTGGGGGAACACTGAAGCTTTCTTT. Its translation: CASIRWGNTEAFF.